A selection of T cell receptor beta chains follows, all from one sample in a study of CD4 T cells in relation to SARS-CoV-2 and coronaviruses. TCRdb's table, derived via immunoSEQ multiplex PCR, lists solely in-frame clones and lacks some. Among roughly 71,000 clones listed, over 70% were seen once. Sequencing input: memory CD4+ T cells from PBMCs. All receptors derive from a human donor in good health. Both conserved end residues are part of each CDR3. D genes are given only for firm matches. Clone size is not always given. Where it is, it says once, few, many or a class for expanded clones.

clone_size	d_call	v_call	j_call	cdr3_nt	cdr3_aa
-	TRBD2	TRBV6-5	TRBJ2-5	TGTGCCATTAACCCGGGGGGGCAAGAGACCCAGTACTTC	CAINPGGQETQYF
-	-	TRBV2	TRBJ2-5	TGTGCCAGCAGTGAAAGAACTAGACAAGAGACCCAGTACTTC	CASSERTRQETQYF
-	-	TRBV28	TRBJ1-1	TGTGCCACCCTCGGGGGGAGGAACACTGAAGCTTTCTTT	CATLGGRNTEAFF
once	-	TRBV27	TRBJ1-3	TGTGCCAGCAGCCCCGCCAGGAACACCATATATTTT	CASSPARNTIYF
-	-	TRBV2	TRBJ1-2	TGTGCCAGCAGTGACCTCAGGGGAACTGGCTATGGCTACACCTTC	CASSDLRGTGYGYTF
-	TRBD2	TRBV9	TRBJ2-7	TGTGCCAGCAGCCCCCACCGCGGACTAGCGGGAGACTACGAGCAGTACTTC	CASSPHRGLAGDYEQYF
-	-	TRBV15	TRBJ1-1	TGTGCCACCAGCAGAGATGGACGGCTGAACACTGAAGCTTTCTTT	CATSRDGRLNTEAFF
-	TRBD1	TRBV5-1	TRBJ1-1	TGCGCCAGCAGACTCGGACAGGGGGCCACTGAAGCTTTCTTT	CASRLGQGATEAFF
-	TRBD1	TRBV7-9	TRBJ1-5	TGTGCCAGCAGCTCCGACAGGGGCCTCAATCAGCCCCAGCATTTT	CASSSDRGLNQPQHF
once	TRBD2	TRBV5-6	TRBJ2-2	TGTGCCAGCAGCGAACACAGGCGCGGGGGGGCGTTCCCCGGGGAGCTGTTTTTT	CASSEHRRGGAFPGELFF
few	-	TRBV5-1	TRBJ1-4	TGCGCCAGCAGCTTCCGTGGAGCTGAAAAACTGTTTTTT	CASSFRGAEKLFF
-	-	TRBV6-5	TRBJ1-1	TGTGCCAGCAGCTACGATAGGTTCGGGGGGAACACTGAAGCTTTCTTT	CASSYDRFGGNTEAFF
-	-	TRBV18	TRBJ2-6	TGTGCCAGCTCACCTCTCTCTGGGGCCAACGTCCTGACTTTC	CASSPLSGANVLTF
few	-	TRBV7-9	TRBJ1-6	TGTGCCAGCAGCTTAGGATCACCCCTCCACTTT	CASSLGSPLHF
-	-	TRBV7-8	TRBJ2-1	TGTGCCAGCAGCGCCCAACCGCTAGGAGAGAATGAGCAGTTCTTC	CASSAQPLGENEQFF
-	TRBD1	TRBV7-8	TRBJ1-4	TGTGCCAGCAGCTTACAGGGGGCCGCAACTAATGAAAAACTGTTTTTT	CASSLQGAATNEKLFF
-	-	TRBV7-9	TRBJ1-4	TGTGCCAGCAGCCCCTTAGTAGCTCCAAATGAAAAACTGTTTTTT	CASSPLVAPNEKLFF
-	TRBD1	TRBV2	TRBJ1-5	TGTGCCAGCAAGAACAGGGGGCTCGGCAATCAGCCCCAGCATTTT	CASKNRGLGNQPQHF
-	-	TRBV24-1	TRBJ1-5	TGTGCCACCAGTGATTTGGACGGGGATCAGCCCCAGCATTTT	CATSDLDGDQPQHF
-	-	TRBV5-1	TRBJ2-3	TGCGCCAGCAGCTTGGTGGGCTATACAGATACGCAGTATTTT	CASSLVGYTDTQYF
few	TRBD2	TRBV2	TRBJ2-2	TGTGCCAGCATCCTTGAAGTACGCGGGGGGGGCGCCGGGGAGCTGTTTTTT	CASILEVRGGGAGELFF
-	-	TRBV6-2/TRBV6-3	TRBJ1-4	TGTGCCAGCAGTTACTCGGATAATCGAGAAAAACTGTTTTTT	CASSYSDNREKLFF
-	-	TRBV7-9	TRBJ1-2	TGTGCCAGCAGCTTAGTAGGACCCCCCACCTTC	CASSLVGPPTF